This TCR beta chain appears in the sequencing data of a study of blood T cell repertoires in COVID-19. Study-level information: COVID-19 samples collected from the United States, Italy and Spain covered acute and convalescent phases.

Sequenced by immunoSEQ multiplex PCR; TCRdb stores in-frame clones only, minus some. The sample carries over 200,000 clones, nearly 90% recorded once. This study enrolled people aged roughly 18 to 90 from 24 US geographic areas. What the recovered Cohort 3 donors had was two negative PCRs, clearance, or symptom resolution. CDR3 length: 15 residues. The germline V gene encodes CDR1 SGHRS and CDR2 YFSETQ. V dropped 1 base and J dropped 0; count of bases not matched to a gene: 2. The sequence came from a man between 25 and 39 years old who had recovered from COVID-19. Sequenced input: PBMCs or T cells enriched from blood (not recorded which). The V and J genes are TRBV5-1 and TRBJ2-7; 9 bases are shared with TRBD2. In DNA, the CDR3 is TGCGCCAGCAGCTTGTCTAGCGGGGCCTCCTACGAGCAGTACTTC. It specifies CASSLSSGASYEQYF.